The next 8 T cell receptor beta chains were all read from a single sample in a study of early T cells in non-severe SARS-CoV-2 infection. From the 5' RACE reads, TCRdb called clonotypes with MiXCR, one entry per CDR3 protein. In the table there are about 40,000 distinct CDR3 sequences, roughly 4.3% of which are singletons. Sequenced material: whole blood. These receptors all stem from an adult who was a healthcare worker with PCR-confirmed SARS-CoV-2 infection or an uninfected control (not recorded which).

This chain joins TRBV7-2 and TRBJ2-7; D gene unclear. This CDR3 region has 13 residues. The germline V and J ends were trimmed by 8 bases and 2 bases, with 13 bases remaining between them. Germline assignment: CDR1 SGHTA and CDR2 FQGNSA. DNA of the CDR3: TGTGCCAGCTCCCGACTTGGAGCCTACGAGCAGTACTTC. Translated: CASSRLGAYEQYF.

The table lists this clonotype with many counts. The rearrangement uses TRBV3-1 and TRBJ2-5, with a tentative D call TRBD1 (6 bases). The CDR3 length is 15 residues. Germline V gene lookup returns CDR1 LGHDT and CDR2 YNNKEL (reference sequence). V was trimmed by 4 bases and J by 6 bases, leaving 18 bases between them. This CDR3 is CASSLSKQGTKTQYF. Here the CDR3 DNA reads TGTGCCAGCAGCCTAAGTAAGCAGGGGACGAAGACCCAGTACTTC.

This clonotype was observed a handful of times. The CDR3 here is CASSISGNYGYTF. In DNA, the CDR3 is TGTGCCAGTAGTATTTCAGGGAACTATGGCTACACCTTC. This rearrangement joins TRBV19 to TRBJ1-2; tentative D call: TRBD1 (5 bases). CDR1 is LNHDA and CDR2 is SQIVND in the germline V gene (reference sequence). The V gene lost 3 bases and the J gene lost 2 bases, with 7 bases spanning the gap. This CDR3 spans 13 amino acids.

This chain connects TRBV27 to TRBJ1-1, with 9 bases aligning to TRBD1. The CDR3 loop spans 16 amino acids. Germline V gives CDR1 MNHEY, CDR2 SMNVEV (reference sequence). V was pared by 8 bases and J by 0 bases, with 10 bases of the junction left unmatched. The CDR3 here is CASWGDREYLNTEAFF. The CDR3 region has the DNA TGTGCCAGCTGGGGGGACAGGGAATATCTGAACACTGAAGCTTTCTTT.

This clonotype was observed a handful of times. The chain carries TRBV29-1 and TRBJ1-1; TRBD1 matches 8 bases. CDR3 length: 15 residues. Germline assignment: CDR1 SQVTM and CDR2 ANQGSEA. Losses at the gene ends were 6 bases for V and 6 bases for J; bases not matched to a gene: 15. CDR3 sequence: CSVEGAAGGKAEAFF. The CDR3 nucleotides read TGCAGCGTGGAGGGTGCGGCAGGGGGCAAGGCTGAAGCTTTCTTT.

In this sample, this clonotype turned up a few times. The chain links TRBV5-1 to TRBJ2-7; 7 bases line up with TRBD1. CDR1 and CDR2 from the germline V gene are SGHRS and YFSETQ. Trimming cost V 0 bases and J 4 bases; bases outside gene matches: 4. CDR3 length: 14 residues. The CDR3: CASSLEGQIYEQYF. The CDR3 nucleotides are TGCGCCAGCAGCTTGGAGGGACAGATTTACGAGCAGTACTTC.

This clonotype came up a few times. This chain joins TRBV12-3 or TRBV12-4 and TRBJ1-1; D call uncertain. This CDR3 spans 12 amino acids. V was cut by 3 bases and J by 8 bases, with 10 bases left in between. In nucleotides, the CDR3 is TGTGCCAGCAGTTTTTCCACGGGAGAAGCTTTCTTT. This codes for CASSFSTGEAFF.

The V call is TRBV9, the J call TRBJ2-3; D is unresolved. Between the trimmed V and J ends, which lost 5 bases and 2 bases, there was a span of 12 bases. The CDR3 consists of 14 residues. Germline CDR1 reads SGDLS; CDR2 reads YYNGEE. The CDR3 is CASSTDRNTDTQYF. CDR3 DNA sequence: TGTGCCAGCAGTACGGACCGGAACACAGATACGCAGTATTTT.